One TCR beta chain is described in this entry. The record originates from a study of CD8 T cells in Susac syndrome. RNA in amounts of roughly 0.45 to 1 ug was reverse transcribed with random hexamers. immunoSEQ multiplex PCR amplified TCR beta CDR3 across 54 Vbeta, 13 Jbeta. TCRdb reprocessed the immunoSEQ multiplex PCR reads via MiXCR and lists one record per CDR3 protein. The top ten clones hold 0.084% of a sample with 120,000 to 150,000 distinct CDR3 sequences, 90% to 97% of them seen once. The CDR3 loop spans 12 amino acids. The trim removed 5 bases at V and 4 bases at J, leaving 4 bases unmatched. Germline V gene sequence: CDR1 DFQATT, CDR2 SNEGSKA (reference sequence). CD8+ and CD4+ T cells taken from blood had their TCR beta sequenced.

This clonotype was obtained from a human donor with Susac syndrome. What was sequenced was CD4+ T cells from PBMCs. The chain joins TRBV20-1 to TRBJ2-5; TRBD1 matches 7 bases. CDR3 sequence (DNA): TGCAGTGCTGAAGGGACAGCAGAGACCCAGTACTTC. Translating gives CSAEGTAETQYF.